The 29 T cell receptor beta chains below were found in one sample sequenced in a study of T cell clusters in autoimmune cytopenias. TRB rearrangements were amplified by touch-down multiplex PCR with mixed TRB-A/B primers. TCRdb reanalyzed the multiplex PCR reads, giving one entry per CDR3 protein sequence and no DNA. The listing records more than 5,500 distinct CDR3 sequences. Approximately 40,000 genome equivalents of blood DNA were amplified for TRB. The same sample was also used in a study of T cell repertoires in aging, cancer and after chemotherapy.

Sequences were obtained from peripheral blood. The receptors shown here come from a human donor in good health.

Frequency places this clonotype as medium-sized (0.01 to 0.1%). The V call is TRBV30, the J call TRBJ2-1; TCRdb names TRBD2, which stays unverified in the absence of DNA. This CDR3 region has 14 residues. Germline V gives CDR1 GTSNPN, CDR2 SVGIG (reference sequence). CDR3 sequence reads: CAWSKIAGSEEQFF. The variable domain in full, with the rest retrieved from reference TRBV30 and TRBJ2-1, is SQTIHQWPATLVQPVGSPLSLECTVEGTSNPNLYWYRQAAGRGLQLLFYSVGIGQISSEVPQNLSASRPQDRQFILSSKKLLLSDSGFYLCAWSKIAGSEEQFFGPGTRLTVL.

This clonotype is called medium-sized based on its frequency. This rearrangement joins TRBV30 to TRBJ2-7; TCRdb returns TRBD1, unconfirmable since there is no DNA. Looked up from germline, CDR1 is GTSNPN and CDR2 is SVGIG (reference sequence). The CDR3 runs 13 residues. CDR3 protein: CAWSRDTYYEQYF. The full variable domain, with the rest looked up from reference TRBV30 and TRBJ2-7, is SQTIHQWPATLVQPVGSPLSLECTVEGTSNPNLYWYRQAAGRGLQLLFYSVGIGQISSEVPQNLSASRPQDRQFILSSKKLLLSDSGFYLCAWSRDTYYEQYFGPGTRLTVT.

The rearrangement links TRBV29-1 to TRBJ2-2; TCRdb's D call, TRBD2, is unchecked because there is no DNA. The length of the CDR3 is 16 residues. Germline V CDR1 and CDR2: SQVTM, ANQGSEA. This CDR3 reads CSVTRTSGAYTGELFF.

Frequency places this clonotype as medium-sized. V is TRBV15 and J is TRBJ1-2; TCRdb indicates TRBD1, and absent DNA this call remains unverified. The germline V gene has CDR1 LNHNV and CDR2 YYDKDF (reference sequence). CDR3 length: 13 residues. This chain's CDR3 is CATSRDRGSGYTF.

The CDR3 sequence is CASNPNRWQSLSGYTF. The rearrangement joins TRBV19 to TRBJ1-2. Germline-derived CDR1 and CDR2 are LNHDA and SQIVND (reference sequence). The CDR3 contains 16 residues.

This chain links TRBV6-1 with TRBJ2-3; TCRdb returns TRBD2, unconfirmable since there is no DNA. This CDR3 has 19 residues. The germline V gene encodes CDR1 MNHNS and CDR2 SASEGT. The CDR3 is CASSVSGLPTSWGLDTQYF.

Judged by frequency, this clonotype is medium-sized. This sequence joins TRBV19 and TRBJ2-6. Germline CDR1 LNHDA, CDR2 SQIVND (reference sequence). CDR3 length equals 15 residues. This CDR3 is CASSIHSSGANVLTF.

The chain is built from TRBV18 and TRBJ2-1; TCRdb's D call of TRBD1 is untestable without DNA. CDR1 and CDR2 from the germline V gene are KGHSH and LQKENI. The CDR3 is 14 amino acids. This CDR3 is CASSYRGSQNEQFF. The entire variable domain, with the rest obtained from reference TRBV18 and TRBJ2-1, is as follows: NAGVMQNPRHLVRRRGQEARLRCSPMKGHSHVYWYRQLPEEGLKFMVYLQKENIIDESGMPKERFSAEFPKEGPSILRIQQVVRGDSAAYFCASSYRGSQNEQFFGPGTRLTVL.

In terms of frequency, this clonotype is medium-sized (0.01 to 0.1%). The chain carries TRBV6-5 and TRBJ2-1; TCRdb's D gene call, TRBD1, goes unchecked for lack of DNA. In germline, CDR1 is MNHEY, CDR2 SVGAGI. The CDR3 totals 14 residues. CDR3 region: CASTPGEVSNEQFF.

The chain joins TRBV6-1 to TRBJ1-1. This CDR3 has 11 residues. Germline V gene data show CDR1 as MNHNS and CDR2 as SASEGT. Here the CDR3 reads CASRENTEAFF.

The chain combines TRBV5-1 with TRBJ2-2; TCRdb gives TRBD2 as the D gene, but with no DNA this cannot be confirmed. The germline gives CDR1 SGHRS, CDR2 YFSETQ. The CDR3 contains 13 residues. This CDR3 is CASMEGSTGELFF.

This clonotype is identified as medium-sized (0.01 to 0.1%) from frequency. The chain joins TRBV29-1 to TRBJ1-1. In germline, CDR1 is SQVTM, CDR2 ANQGSEA. The CDR3 length is 13 residues. The CDR3 protein is CSVWRDWSTEAFF.

The V and J genes are TRBV5-4 and TRBJ1-5; TCRdb proposes TRBD1, but this gene call is untestable without DNA. The CDR3 spans 14 residues. Germline CDR1 and CDR2: SGHNT and YYREEE (reference sequence). This chain's CDR3 is CASSAPGINQPQHF.

The rearrangement joins TRBV6-5 to TRBJ2-1; checking the TCRdb D call of TRBD1 is not possible without DNA. This CDR3 spans 16 amino acids. CDR1 and CDR2 (germline): MNHEY, SVGAGI. CDR3 residues: CASRQLGGAPYNEQFF.

This clonotype is identified as medium-sized (0.01 to 0.1%) from frequency. The chain combines TRBV19 with TRBJ2-6; the D gene TCRdb calls, TRBD1, cannot be checked with no DNA. This CDR3 has 16 residues. CDR1 is LNHDA, CDR2 SQIVND, per germline (reference sequence). The CDR3 sequence: CASSPTGLFSDNVLTF. Full variable domain (remainder filled in from reference TRBV19 and TRBJ2-6): DGGITQSPKYLFRKEGQNVTLSCEQNLNHDAMYWYRQDPGQGLRLIYYSQIVNDFQKGDIAEGYSVSREKKESFPLTVTSAQKNPTAFYLCASSPTGLFSDNVLTFGAGSRLTVL.

The chain has TRBV12-3 or TRBV12-4 and TRBJ1-5; TCRdb reports TRBD1, a call that lacks DNA to check it against. The CDR3 loop spans 18 amino acids. The CDR3 spells CASSRNGGQGARRQPQHF.

J is TRBJ1-1 and V is TRBV5-4. There are 15 residues in the CDR3. Germline lookup yields CDR1 SGHNT and CDR2 YYREEE (reference sequence). CDR3 sequence: CASSAGWALNTEAFF.

The chain employs TRBV19 and TRBJ1-1. The CDR3 has 12 residues. Germline CDR1 and CDR2: LNHDA and SQIVND (reference sequence). The chain's CDR3 is CASRRQASEAFF.

This clonotype is deemed medium-sized by its frequency. V usage is TRBV18 and J usage is TRBJ2-1; TCRdb outputs TRBD1, but without DNA this stays unchecked. The CDR3 spans 16 residues. Germline CDR1 and CDR2: KGHSH and LQKENI. The CDR3 sequence is CASSPRAGDDHNEQFF.

According to its frequency, this clonotype is medium-sized (0.01 to 0.1%). The chain links TRBV6-2 or TRBV6-3 to TRBJ2-2; without DNA, the TCRdb call of TRBD2 cannot be checked. CDR1 and CDR2 (germline): MNHEY, SVGEGT. CDR3 length: 16 residues. The CDR3 reads CASSPNQDWNTGELFF.

The chain has TRBV6-5 and TRBJ1-4; TCRdb's D call, TRBD1, is unchecked because there is no DNA. This CDR3 is built from 14 residues. Germline values: CDR1 MNHEY, CDR2 SVGAGI. CDR3 protein: CASSERQGSEKLFF.

The rearrangement joins TRBV5-4 to TRBJ2-1; TCRdb's D call of TRBD2 is untestable without DNA. In germline, CDR1 is SGHNT, CDR2 YYREEE (reference sequence). The CDR3 sequence is 16 residues long. CDR3 loop: CASSPGLAGVYNEQFF. Variable domain in full (rest from reference TRBV5-4 and TRBJ2-1): ETGVTQSPTHLIKTRGQQVTLRCSSQSGHNTVSWYQQALGQGPQFIFQYYREEENGRGNFPPRFSGLQFPNYSSELNVNALELDDSALYLCASSPGLAGVYNEQFFGPGTRLTVL.

This clonotype is medium-sized by frequency. The chain is built from TRBV6-5 and TRBJ2-4; TCRdb outputs TRBD2, but without DNA this stays unchecked. In germline, CDR1 is MNHEY, CDR2 SVGAGI. CDR3 length: 16 amino acids. The CDR3 loop is CASSYWGEAAKNIQYF.

This clonotype counts as medium-sized by frequency. The chain has TRBV15 and TRBJ1-3. The germline V gene has CDR1 LNHNV and CDR2 YYDKDF (reference sequence). The length of the CDR3 is 12 residues. CDR3 sequence: CATSREGNTIYF.

This clonotype is called medium-sized (0.01 to 0.1%) based on its frequency. The CDR3 loop reads CSVKGLAGDEQYF. The V gene is TRBV29-1, the J gene TRBJ2-7; with no DNA, the TCRdb D assignment of TRBD2 cannot be verified. The CDR3 consists of 13 residues. CDR1 SQVTM and CDR2 ANQGSEA come from the germline V gene.

The chain joins TRBV27 to TRBJ2-3; TCRdb reports TRBD1, a call that lacks DNA to check it against. Germline values: CDR1 MNHEY, CDR2 SMNVEV (reference sequence). This CDR3 is 14 amino acids long. This CDR3 reads CASSSPEGGDTQYF.

Here the CDR3 reads CASSPRYSGAYEQYF. The chain is built from TRBV18 and TRBJ2-7; TCRdb returns TRBD1, unconfirmable since there is no DNA. CDR1 and CDR2 (germline): KGHSH, LQKENI. The CDR3 has 15 amino acids.

J is TRBJ1-1 and V is TRBV6-5; the TCRdb call, TRBD1, lacks DNA for checking. CDR1 MNHEY and CDR2 SVGAGI come from the germline V gene. This CDR3 comprises 11 residues. CDR3 protein: CASSYGAEAFF.

Judged by frequency, this clonotype is medium-sized (0.01 to 0.1%). This chain joins TRBV13 and TRBJ2-2; the D gene TCRdb calls, TRBD1, cannot be checked with no DNA. CDR3 length: 17 residues. CDR1 is PRHDT, CDR2 FYEKMQ, per germline (reference sequence). CDR3 sequence reads: CASSKSAQGSGTGELFF.